The next 12 T cell receptor beta chains were all read from a single sample in a study of neurological immune-mediated disorders (dated 2019 in TCRdb). Receptor libraries were prepared by 5' RACE. Sequenced on an Illumina HiSeq 2500. TCRdb passed the public sequencing reads through fastp at Q25 and MiXCR, retaining productive beta sequences. Rows are combined by CDR3 protein, so each entry shows the most common genes and DNA. The sample table contains 85,000 to 100,000 distinct CDR3 sequences; only one count was recorded for 3% to 4.5% of them. In total, the top ten clones hold under 6.5% of the sample. Material: PBMCs. The receptors were sampled from a woman under 30 with multiple sclerosis.

This clonotype was detected ten times or more. The J gene is TRBJ1-2, the V gene TRBV20-1, with TRBD1 matching 7 bases. Germline trimming cut 5 bases from V and 2 bases from J; bases unmatched to any gene: 5. This CDR3 spans 13 amino acids. Germline V gene lookup returns CDR1 DFQATT and CDR2 SNEGSKA (reference sequence). This CDR3 reads CSAFTGENYGYTF. For the CDR3, the DNA is TGCAGTGCTTTTACAGGGGAGAACTATGGCTACACCTTC.

The sample holds many counts of this clonotype. CDR3 nucleotide sequence: TGCGCCAGCAGCCAGGACAGAAATGAGCAGTTCTTC. Translated: CASSQDRNEQFF. The chain joins TRBV5-1 to TRBJ2-1; a weak D match, TRBD1 (6 bases). The germline V gene encodes CDR1 SGHRS and CDR2 YFSETQ. This CDR3 region has 12 residues. V lost 4 bases and J lost 7, with 9 bases in between.

The CDR3 nucleotides are TGCGCCAGCAGCTTGGGACTAGCGGTGGAGACCCAGTACTTC. It codes for CASSLGLAVETQYF. The chain recombines TRBV5-1 with TRBJ2-5; 9 bases line up with TRBD2. This CDR3 region has 14 residues. Germline trimming cut 0 bases from V and 5 bases from J; bases unmatched to any gene: 2. Per the germline V gene, CDR1 is SGHRS and CDR2 is YFSETQ.

This clonotype was counted a few times. This may come from a read error, since a much larger clone is one base off. The chain uses TRBV12-3 or TRBV12-4 and TRBJ1-5; D may be TRBD1 (5 bases). Trimming took off 5 bases at V and 12 bases at J, with 17 bases between the two ends. CDR3 length equals 13 residues. In DNA, the CDR3 is TGTGCCAGCAGTGGGGTGGGGGTACGGCACCAGCATTTT. It encodes CASSGVGVRHQHF.

There are many counts of this clonotype. The CDR3 sequence: CAWSGHPGLHYEQYF. In nucleotides, the CDR3 is TGTGCCTGGAGTGGGCACCCGGGCCTACACTACGAGCAGTACTTC. V usage is TRBV30 and J usage is TRBJ2-7; D uncertain. CDR3 length equals 15 residues. CDR1 is GTSNPN and CDR2 is SVGIG in the germline V gene (reference sequence). V lost 1 base and J lost 3, with 16 bases in between. The whole variable domain, filled in from reference TRBV30 and TRBJ2-7, reads SQTIHQWPATLVQPVGSPLSLECTVEGTSNPNLYWYRQAAGRGLQLLFYSVGIGQISSEVPQNLSASRPQDRQFILSSKKLLLSDSGFYLCAWSGHPGLHYEQYFGPGTRLTVT.

This clonotype showed up many times. The chain links TRBV5-6 to TRBJ1-2; 7 bases agree with TRBD1. V lost 3 bases and J lost 6; bases outside the gene matches: 11. The length of the CDR3 is 15 residues. Germline loops: CDR1 SGHDT, CDR2 YYEEEE. Written as DNA, the CDR3 is TGTGCCAGCAGCTCGAATCCGGGACAGCTTAATGGCTACACCTTC. Protein product: CASSSNPGQLNGYTF.

This clonotype appeared many times. CDR3 DNA: TGCGCCAGCAGCTTGGCCGGGGGACAGACGAACACTGAAGCTTTCTTT. It yields the protein CASSLAGGQTNTEAFF. J is TRBJ1-1 and V is TRBV5-1; TRBD1 matches 7 bases. V shed 0 bases and J 1 base; nucleotides not matched to a gene: 6. The CDR3 is 16 residues long. Germline CDR1 is SGHRS and CDR2 is YFSETQ.

The sample holds many counts of this clonotype. CDR3 in DNA: TGTGCCTCCGTGGGGGGCCACAATCAGCCCCAGCATTTT. This translates into CASVGGHNQPQHF. This chain uses TRBV6-6 with TRBJ1-5; D perhaps matches TRBD1 (6 bases). CDR3 length: 13 residues. The germline V gene has CDR1 MNHNY and CDR2 SVGAGI (reference sequence). Trimming stripped 11 bases from V and 3 bases from J, with 14 bases between.

This clonotype has a count of ten or more. The rearrangement joins TRBV20-1 to TRBJ2-1, with 13 bases matching TRBD2. Per the germline V gene, CDR1 is DFQATT and CDR2 is SNEGSKA (reference sequence). With 3 bases clipped from V and 4 bases from J, the junction kept 0 bases outside the gene matches. The CDR3 runs to 14 residues. CDR3: CSARGLAGYNEQFF. The DNA of the CDR3 is TGCAGTGCTAGGGGACTAGCGGGATACAATGAGCAGTTCTTC.

This clonotype was observed at least ten times. V usage is TRBV5-1 and J usage is TRBJ1-1; 7 bases match TRBD1. The CDR3 covers 13 residues. CDR1 and CDR2 from the germline V gene are SGHRS and YFSETQ. The junction had 7 bases not matched to a gene; V was cut back by 5 bases and J by 6 bases. The CDR3 loop is CASRPTQGSEAFF. In nucleotides, the CDR3 is TGCGCCAGCAGACCGACACAGGGGTCTGAAGCTTTCTTT. The full variable domain, its missing parts supplied by reference TRBV5-1 and TRBJ1-1, is KAGVTQTPRYLIKTRGQQVTLSCSPISGHRSVSWYQQTPGQGLQFLFEYFSETQRNKGNFPGRFSGRQFSNSRSEMNVSTLELGDSALYLCASRPTQGSEAFFGQGTRLTVV.

This clonotype came up many times. The chain recombines TRBV6-6 with TRBJ1-2, with a weak D call TRBD1 (6 bases). Trimming removed 6 bases from V and 2 bases from J, with 10 bases in between. Germline lookup yields CDR1 MNHNY and CDR2 SVGAGI (reference sequence). The CDR3 extends over 13 amino acids. The CDR3 DNA follows: TGTGCCAGCAGACACGACAGGAACTATGGCTACACCTTC. It codes for CASRHDRNYGYTF.

The table lists this clonotype with many counts. The chain has TRBV20-1 and TRBJ2-3, with D possibly being TRBD1 or TRBD2 (5 bases each). Trimming took off 6 bases at V and 4 bases at J, with 11 bases between the two ends. This CDR3 spans 12 amino acids. The germline gives CDR1 DFQATT, CDR2 SNEGSKA (reference sequence). The CDR3 DNA reads TGCAGTGCCCCCGGGGCGGCAGATACGCAGTATTTT. Translation: CSAPGAADTQYF.